The 8 T cell receptor beta chains below come from one sample, sequenced in a study of chemoradiotherapy in HPV16-positive cancers. The table came from immunoSEQ multiplex PCR; TCRdb's copy has only in-frame clones and leaves some out. The sample carries 15,000 to 20,000 clones, roughly 90% recorded once. The material sequenced was blood, taken from a patient who underwent chemoradiotherapy. These receptors were collected from a human donor with HPV-associated anogenital cancer.

This chain links TRBV15 with TRBJ2-3, with no clear D. The CDR3 is 11 amino acids. From germline, CDR1 is LNHNV and CDR2 YYDKDF (reference sequence). V was pared by 1 base and J by 5 bases, with 1 base between. The CDR3, as DNA: TGTGCCACCAGCAGAGGAGATACGCAGTATTTT. It codes for CATSRGDTQYF.

This clone was detected only once. The rearrangement links TRBV4-3 to TRBJ1-2; possible D gene TRBD1, 5 bases. Germline CDR1 and CDR2: LGHNA and YSLEER. The length of the CDR3 is 15 residues. V was shortened by 0 bases and J by 8 bases, with 16 bases between the two germline ends. The CDR3 protein is CASSQDQAGLRGYTF. The CDR3 DNA sequence: TGCGCCAGCAGCCAAGATCAGGCAGGGTTGAGGGGCTACACCTTC.

V gene TRBV5-1 combines with J gene TRBJ2-2; D is unresolved. CDR3 length: 15 residues. The V gene lost 4 bases and the J gene lost 0 bases, with 10 bases spanning the gap. Germline lookup yields CDR1 SGHRS and CDR2 YFSETQ. The CDR3 DNA reads as TGCGCCAGCAGCGGTACAGTGGCGAACACCGGGGAGCTGTTTTTT. Residues: CASSGTVANTGELFF.

The gene calls are TRBV6-6 and TRBJ2-7; D ambiguous. V was pared by 6 bases and J by 4 bases, with 7 bases between. From germline, CDR1 is MNHNY and CDR2 SVGAGI (reference sequence). The CDR3 sequence is 11 residues long. CDR3 in amino acids: CASSANYEQYF. The CDR3 DNA reads TGTGCCAGCAGCGCGAATTACGAGCAGTACTTC.

The chain carries TRBV30 and TRBJ2-3, with 10 bases lining up with TRBD2. After removal of 0 bases from V and 5 bases from J, the junction contained 2 bases not matched to a gene. The CDR3 loop spans 14 amino acids. CDR1 GTSNPN and CDR2 SVGIG come from the germline V gene (reference sequence). In nucleotides, the CDR3 is TGTGCCTGGAGTGTATCTAGCGGGGGAGATACGCAGTATTTT. Its translation is CAWSVSSGGDTQYF. Variable domain in full (rest from reference TRBV30 and TRBJ2-3): SQTIHQWPATLVQPVGSPLSLECTVEGTSNPNLYWYRQAAGRGLQLLFYSVGIGQISSEVPQNLSASRPQDRQFILSSKKLLLSDSGFYLCAWSVSSGGDTQYFGPGTRLTVL.

The chain employs TRBV9 and TRBJ1-6, with TRBD1 matching over 8 bases. CDR1 is SGDLS, CDR2 YYNGEE, per germline. The CDR3 runs to 15 residues. The trim removed 3 bases at V and 6 bases at J, leaving 5 bases unmatched. The CDR3 sequence: CASSAQGAGNSPLHF. The CDR3 coding sequence is TGTGCCAGCAGCGCCCAGGGGGCTGGTAATTCACCCCTCCACTTT. Variable domain in full (rest from reference TRBV9 and TRBJ1-6): DSGVTQTPKHLITATGQRVTLRCSPRSGDLSVYWYQQSLDQGLQFLIQYYNGEERAKGNILERFSAQQFPDLHSELNLSSLELGDSALYFCASSAQGAGNSPLHFGNGTRLTVT.

The gene calls are TRBV6-6 and TRBJ1-1; D is perhaps TRBD1 (6 bases). The CDR3 consists of 13 residues. Germline V gene sequence: CDR1 MNHNY, CDR2 SVGAGI (reference sequence). Trimming stripped 2 bases from V and 6 bases from J, with 10 bases between. The DNA of the CDR3 is TGTGCCAGCAGTTACCAGGGGAGGGCTGAAGCTTTCTTT. This translates into CASSYQGRAEAFF.

The chain carries TRBV4-1 and TRBJ2-1; 7 bases agree with TRBD2. Germline CDR1 and CDR2: MGHRA and YSYEKL. V shed 0 bases, J shed 8 bases, and the junction held 13 bases outside the gene matches. This CDR3 comprises 17 residues. The DNA of the CDR3 is TGCGCCAGCAGCCAAGAATTTGGTGGACTAGGGCGCGATGAGCAGTTCTTC. Translation gives CASSQEFGGLGRDEQFF.